These 24 T cell receptor beta chains were sequenced from one sample in a study of T cell responses to AZD1222 COVID-19 vaccine. Sequencing was performed with immunoSEQ multiplex PCR; in TCRdb, only in-frame clones are kept and a portion is missing. The table has some 80,000 clones, 88% seen once. The sequences come from peripheral blood, collected 28 days after the second dose of the MenACWY control vaccine. The receptors derive from an adult who received the MenACWY meningococcal vaccine as a control.

V gene TRBV12-3 or TRBV12-4 combines with J gene TRBJ1-3; no reliable D call. The CDR3 extends over 13 amino acids. V was pared by 7 bases and J by 0 bases, with 7 bases between. In nucleotides, the CDR3 is TGTGCCAGCACCCTGTTCTCTGGAAACACCATATATTTT. This codes for CASTLFSGNTIYF.

The chain employs TRBV5-6 and TRBJ1-4; D remains ambiguous. The CDR3 contains 14 residues. From germline, CDR1 is SGHDT and CDR2 YYEEEE. V was clipped by 3 bases and J by 8 bases, with 14 bases between them. CDR3 in amino acids: CASSSGKGWEKLFF. DNA of the CDR3: TGTGCCAGCAGCTCTGGTAAAGGTTGGGAAAAACTGTTTTTT.

The chain combines TRBV5-6 with TRBJ1-1, with D tentatively TRBD1 (5 bases). The CDR3 loop spans 14 amino acids. Trimming left V 0 bases short and J 4 bases short, with 10 bases between. The germline gives CDR1 SGHDT, CDR2 YYEEEE. The CDR3 bases are TGTGCCAGCAGCTTGGTATCCGGGGGCACTGAAGCTTTCTTT. Residues: CASSLVSGGTEAFF.

Points on this clone: The same CDR3 is also encoded by other DNA sequences in this sample. This rearrangement joins TRBV19 to TRBJ1-5; TRBD1 is a possible D gene (6 bases). V was shortened by 6 bases and J by 2 bases, with 11 bases between the two germline ends. The germline gives CDR1 LNHDA, CDR2 SQIVND (reference sequence). CDR3 length: 14 amino acids. The DNA of the CDR3 is TGTGCCAGTAGCCGCCCAGGGGGCAATCAGCCCCAGCATTTT. It translates to CASSRPGGNQPQHF.

This rearrangement joins TRBV7-9 to TRBJ2-1; a weak D match, TRBD1 (5 bases). V lost 5 bases and J 2 bases, leaving 10 bases between the germline ends. In germline, CDR1 is SEHNR, CDR2 FQNEAQ (reference sequence). The length of the CDR3 is 14 residues. The CDR3 spells CASSLGAAYNEQFF. The CDR3, as DNA: TGTGCCAGCAGCCTAGGGGCAGCCTACAATGAGCAGTTCTTC.

V and J are TRBV10-1 and TRBJ1-4; a weak D match, TRBD1 (6 bases). V dropped 3 bases and J dropped 5 bases, with 16 bases sitting between them. The CDR3 loop spans 16 amino acids. The germline V gene has CDR1 WNHNN and CDR2 SYGVQD (reference sequence). This CDR3 reads CASSEPRQEGNEKLFF. CDR3 nucleotide sequence: TGCGCCAGCAGTGAACCTCGACAGGAGGGAAATGAAAAACTGTTTTTT.

This chain connects TRBV10-3 to TRBJ2-1; TRBD2 aligns across 14 bases. There are 14 residues in the CDR3. Germline loops: CDR1 ENHRY, CDR2 SYGVKD. J lost 10 bases, V lost 3 bases, and 2 bases had no gene match. The CDR3 DNA reads as TGTGCCATCAGTGATGGGACTAGCGGGGGCGAGCAGTTCTTC. The encoded protein is CAISDGTSGGEQFF.

This clone has a single count. This sample includes further DNA sequences coding for the same CDR3. The chain has TRBV7-2 and TRBJ2-3, with TRBD2 as a possible D gene (7 bases). Germline lookup yields CDR1 SGHTA and CDR2 FQGNSA. Trimming removed 1 base from V and 0 bases from J, with 11 bases in between. CDR3 length: 16 amino acids. The CDR3: CASSLGAGASTDTQYF. As DNA, the CDR3 is TGTGCCAGCAGCTTAGGGGCGGGGGCTAGCACAGATACGCAGTATTTT.

V and J are TRBV3-1 (or the pseudogene TRBV3-2) and TRBJ2-3; possibly TRBD1 for D (6 bases). Trimming cost V 4 bases and J 3 bases, with 14 bases left between them. Germline V gives CDR1 LGHDT, CDR2 YNNKEL (reference sequence). This CDR3 has 15 residues. The chain's CDR3 is CASSLRGAATDTQYF. Here the CDR3 DNA reads TGTGCCAGCAGCCTCAGGGGAGCGGCAACAGATACGCAGTATTTT.

The V and J genes are TRBV18 and TRBJ1-1, with a tentative D call TRBD1 (6 bases). CDR3 length: 15 residues. The germline V gene has CDR1 KGHSH and CDR2 LQKENI. V was cut by 5 bases and J by 0 bases, with 13 bases left in between. In DNA, the CDR3 is TGTGCCAGCTCATCAAGGGGGGATATGAACACTGAAGCTTTCTTT. It is translated as CASSSRGDMNTEAFF.

The chain recombines TRBV3-1 (or the pseudogene TRBV3-2) with TRBJ2-7; 7 bases are shared with TRBD1. After removal of 4 bases from V and 2 bases from J, the junction contained 35 bases not matched to a gene. The CDR3 runs to 24 residues. Germline V gives CDR1 LGHDT, CDR2 YNNKEL (reference sequence). The CDR3 sequence is CASSPVPPRYYSLNFGQVTYEQYF. CDR3 coding DNA: TGTGCCAGCAGCCCAGTGCCCCCCCGCTATTACTCTCTAAATTTTGGACAGGTGACCTACGAGCAGTACTTC.

The J gene is TRBJ2-1, the V gene TRBV19, with TRBD2 identical over 14 bases. The CDR3 loop spans 15 amino acids. The V gene end was trimmed by 8 bases and the J gene end by 5 bases; junction bases not matched to a gene: 5. CDR1 LNHDA and CDR2 SQIVND come from the germline V gene (reference sequence). For the CDR3, the DNA is TGTGCCAGTCGGACTAGCGGGGGGCCGAACAATGAGCAGTTCTTC. This sequence encodes CASRTSGGPNNEQFF. Full variable domain (missing parts from reference TRBV19 and TRBJ2-1): DGGITQSPKYLFRKEGQNVTLSCEQNLNHDAMYWYRQDPGQGLRLIYYSQIVNDFQKGDIAEGYSVSREKKESFPLTVTSAQKNPTAFYLCASRTSGGPNNEQFFGPGTRLTVL.

The gene calls are TRBV3-1 (or the pseudogene TRBV3-2) and TRBJ2-2, with a weak D call TRBD2 (6 bases). Between the trimmed V and J ends, which lost 2 bases and 8 bases, there was a span of 15 bases. Germline assignment: CDR1 LGHDT and CDR2 YNNKEL (reference sequence). There are 15 residues in the CDR3. CDR3 bases: TGTGCCAGCAGCCAAACCATGGGACTGGTAGGGGAGCTGTTTTTT. This sequence encodes CASSQTMGLVGELFF.

The chain is built from TRBV5-1 and TRBJ2-3, with 9 nucleotides matching TRBD1. Trimming at V came to 3 bases and at J to 0 bases, leaving 14 bases not matched to a gene. Germline values: CDR1 SGHRS, CDR2 YFSETQ. The CDR3 spans 19 residues. The CDR3 DNA follows: TGCGCCAGCAGCTACTCTCCGTCTGGACAGGGGTCTAGCACAGATACGCAGTATTTT. Amino acids: CASSYSPSGQGSSTDTQYF.

The table lists this clone with a count of one. V and J are TRBV9 and TRBJ2-2; perhaps D is TRBD1 or TRBD2 (6 bases each). The CDR3 length is 14 residues. V dropped 3 bases and J dropped 3 bases, with 9 bases sitting between them. CDR1 is SGDLS and CDR2 is YYNGEE in the germline V gene. CDR3 loop: CASSARGDTGELFF. CDR3 coding DNA: TGTGCCAGCAGCGCTAGGGGGGACACCGGGGAGCTGTTTTTT.

The V and J genes are TRBV9 and TRBJ2-3; 8 bases fit TRBD2. The CDR3 extends over 17 amino acids. The germline CDR1 and CDR2 sequences are SGDLS and YYNGEE. J gave up 5 bases and V 2 bases, and 13 bases lay outside the gene matches. The CDR3 bases are TGTGCCAGCAGCGTCGGGAGGAGCGGGGGAGTGAGAGATACGCAGTATTTT. It specifies CASSVGRSGGVRDTQYF.

The chain recombines TRBV24-1 with TRBJ2-2, with D tentatively TRBD1 (6 bases). Germline V gene lookup returns CDR1 KGHDR and CDR2 SFDVKD. The CDR3 has 16 amino acids. Between the trimmed V and J ends, which lost 2 bases and 5 bases, there was a span of 14 bases. CDR3 region: CATSDWSGAKTGELFF. DNA of the CDR3: TGTGCCACCAGTGATTGGTCAGGGGCCAAGACCGGGGAGCTGTTTTTT.

This chain links TRBV3-1 (or the pseudogene TRBV3-2) with TRBJ1-4; 7 positions agree with TRBD1. Germline V gene lookup returns CDR1 LGHDT and CDR2 YNNKEL (reference sequence). J lost 7 bases, V lost 0 bases, and 5 bases had no gene match. CDR3 length: 15 amino acids. This CDR3 is CASSQDGRGPEKLFF. The DNA for the CDR3 is TGTGCCAGCAGCCAAGACGGGAGGGGGCCTGAAAAACTGTTTTTT.

The chain recombines TRBV9 with TRBJ2-1, with D perhaps TRBD2 (6 bases). CDR3 length: 15 residues. The germline V gene has CDR1 SGDLS and CDR2 YYNGEE. V was cut by 0 bases and J by 7 bases, with 14 bases left in between. The CDR3 spells CASSVGAGLGNEQFF. In DNA, the CDR3 is TGTGCCAGCAGCGTAGGGGCGGGGCTGGGGAATGAGCAGTTCTTC.

The chain is built from TRBV6-5 and TRBJ1-5; D unresolved. CDR3 length equals 15 residues. With 7 bases removed from V and 1 base from J, the gap between germline ends came to 14 bases. Germline CDR1 is MNHEY and CDR2 is SVGAGI. CDR3 in amino acids: CASTGGQPSNQPQHF. In nucleotides, the CDR3 is TGTGCCAGCACTGGAGGGCAGCCAAGCAATCAGCCCCAGCATTTT.

The V gene is TRBV18, the J gene TRBJ1-5; D is possibly TRBD1 (6 bases). The CDR3 runs 17 residues. The V end was cut by 5 bases, the J end by 0 bases, with 17 bases between. Germline V lookup: CDR1 KGHSH, CDR2 LQKENI. The CDR3 is CASSDRDTLYSNQPQHF. CDR3 sequence (DNA): TGTGCCAGCTCAGACCGGGACACCTTATATAGCAATCAGCCCCAGCATTTT. The whole variable domain, remainder taken from reference TRBV18 and TRBJ1-5, is NAGVMQNPRHLVRRRGQEARLRCSPMKGHSHVYWYRQLPEEGLKFMVYLQKENIIDESGMPKERFSAEFPKEGPSILRIQQVVRGDSAAYFCASSDRDTLYSNQPQHFGDGTRLSIL.

The chain combines TRBV6-1 with TRBJ2-1; 7 bases are a match to TRBD2. The V and J ends lost 4 bases and 8 bases, in that order; junction bases with no gene match: 14. CDR1 and CDR2 from the germline V gene are MNHNS and SASEGT. The CDR3 loop spans 16 amino acids. CDR3 sequence (DNA): TGTGCCAGCAGTGTGGGCCTAACACCGGCGGGGGATGAGCAGTTCTTC. Translated: CASSVGLTPAGDEQFF.

The chain is built from TRBV24-1 and TRBJ2-5; D possibly uses TRBD1 or TRBD2 (5 bases each). Germline values: CDR1 KGHDR, CDR2 SFDVKD. V shed 3 bases and J shed 4 bases, with 14 bases lying between them. This CDR3 region has 15 residues. The CDR3: CATSDPRGSGETQYF. CDR3 DNA sequence: TGTGCCACCAGTGATCCCCGGGGCAGTGGAGAGACCCAGTACTTC.

The V and J genes are TRBV5-4 and TRBJ2-1; 12 nucleotides match TRBD2. V shed 0 bases and J 5 bases; nucleotides not matched to a gene: 6. There are 17 residues in the CDR3. Germline V gene sequence: CDR1 SGHNT, CDR2 YYREEE (reference sequence). CDR3 region: CASSLALLAGGDNEQFF. CDR3 in DNA: TGTGCCAGCAGCTTGGCCCTACTAGCGGGGGGCGACAATGAGCAGTTCTTC.